The present T cell receptor beta chain was sequenced within a study of cytomegalovirus exposure and HLA in healthy donors. In the PCR, 60 Vbeta and 13 Jbeta primers were used. Assay used: immunoSEQ multiplex PCR; TCRdb lists only in-frame clones, some missing. Of fewer than 200,000 clones in the sample, approximately 82% were seen once. Germline V gene data show CDR1 as MGHRA and CDR2 as YSYEKL. The CDR3 has 16 amino acids. V was trimmed by 1 base and J by 0 bases, leaving 12 bases between them. Sequencing input: PBMCs. The TCR comes from a woman aged 25-40 years in good health and CMV-seronegative. The chain uses TRBV4-1 and TRBJ1-1; D remains ambiguous. The chain's CDR3 is CASSQGPGWMNTEAFF. The CDR3 nucleotides are TGCGCCAGCAGCCAAGGCCCGGGATGGATGAACACTGAAGCTTTCTTT.